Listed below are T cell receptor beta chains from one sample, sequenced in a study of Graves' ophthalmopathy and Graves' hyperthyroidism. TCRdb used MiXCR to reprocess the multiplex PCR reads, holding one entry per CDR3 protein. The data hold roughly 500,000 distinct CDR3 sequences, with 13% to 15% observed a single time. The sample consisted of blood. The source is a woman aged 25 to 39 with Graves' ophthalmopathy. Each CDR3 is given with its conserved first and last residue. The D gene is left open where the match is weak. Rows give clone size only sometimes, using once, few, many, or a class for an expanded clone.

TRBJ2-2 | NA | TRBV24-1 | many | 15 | CATSDLKGNTGELFF | TGTGCCACCAGTGACCTCAAAGGGAACACCGGGGAGCTGTTTTTT
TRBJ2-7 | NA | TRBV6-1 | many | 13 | CASRNGRVGEQYF | TGTGCCAGCAGGAATGGCAGGGTAGGGGAGCAGTACTTC
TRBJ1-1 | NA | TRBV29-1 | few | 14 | CSAWEPPGNTEAFF | TGCAGCGCCTGGGAGCCGCCCGGGAACACTGAAGCTTTCTTT
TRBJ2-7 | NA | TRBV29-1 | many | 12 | CSVDSGGDEQYF | TGCAGCGTTGATTCGGGTGGAGACGAGCAGTACTTC
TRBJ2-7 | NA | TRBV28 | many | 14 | CASTPYGGRPEQYF | TGTGCCAGCACCCCATATGGGGGACGGCCCGAGCAGTACTTC
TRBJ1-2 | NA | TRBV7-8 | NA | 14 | CASSLNRRDYGYTF | TGTGCCAGCAGCTTGAACAGGAGGGACTATGGCTACACCTTC
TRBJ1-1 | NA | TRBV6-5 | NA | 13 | CASSWIQDTEAFF | TGTGCCAGCAGTTGGATCCAGGACACTGAAGCTTTCTTT
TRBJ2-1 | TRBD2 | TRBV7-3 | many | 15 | CASSFGTSGIDEQFF | TGTGCCAGCAGCTTCGGGACTAGCGGGATTGATGAGCAGTTCTTC
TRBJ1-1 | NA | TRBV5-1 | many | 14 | CASSLAAQFTEAFF | TGCGCCAGCAGCTTGGCCGCACAGTTCACTGAAGCTTTCTTT
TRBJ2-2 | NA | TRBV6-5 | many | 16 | CASSYSSGVNTGELFF | TGTGCCAGCAGTTACTCGTCAGGGGTGAACACCGGGGAGCTGTTTTTT
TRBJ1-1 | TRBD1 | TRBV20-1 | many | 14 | CSVSSRDSLTEAFF | TGCAGTGTTTCCTCCCGGGACAGCCTCACTGAAGCTTTCTTT
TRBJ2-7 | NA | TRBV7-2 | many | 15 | CASSLGAVGGMKQYF | TGTGCCAGCAGCTTAGGGGCCGTCGGGGGAATGAAGCAGTACTTC
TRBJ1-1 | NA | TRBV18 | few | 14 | CASSMAGRATEAFF | TGTGCCAGCTCTATGGCAGGGAGGGCCACTGAAGCTTTCTTT
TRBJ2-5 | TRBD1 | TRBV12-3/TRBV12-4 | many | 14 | CASSRGQAEETQYF | TGTGCCAGCAGCCGAGGACAGGCGGAAGAGACCCAGTACTTC
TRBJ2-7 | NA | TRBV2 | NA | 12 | CASMGRYYEQYF | TGTGCCAGCATGGGCAGATACTACGAGCAGTACTTC
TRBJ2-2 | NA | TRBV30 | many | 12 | CAWNRAFGELFF | TGTGCCTGGAACAGGGCATTTGGGGAGCTGTTTTTT
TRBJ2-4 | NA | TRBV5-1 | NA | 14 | CASNVGQGRNIQYF | TGCGCCAGCAACGTGGGGCAGGGTAGAAACATTCAGTACTTC
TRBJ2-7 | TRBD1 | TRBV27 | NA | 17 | CASSGFGTGGGSYEQYF | TGTGCCAGCAGCGGGTTTGGGACAGGGGGCGGCAGCTACGAGCAGTACTTC
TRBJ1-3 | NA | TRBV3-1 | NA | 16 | CASSPREKGVSNTIYF | TGTGCCAGCAGCCCCCGGGAGAAGGGGGTCTCGAACACCATATATTTT
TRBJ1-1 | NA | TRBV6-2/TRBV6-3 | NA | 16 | CTSSPQYTRKNTEAFF | TGTACCAGCAGTCCCCAATACACAAGAAAGAACACTGAAGCTTTCTTT
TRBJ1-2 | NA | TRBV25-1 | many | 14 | CASSETGTVYGYTF | TGTGCCAGCAGTGAAACCGGAACAGTCTATGGCTACACCTTC
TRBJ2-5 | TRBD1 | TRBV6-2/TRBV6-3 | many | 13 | CAVRDRVAETQYF | TGTGCCGTCCGGGACAGGGTCGCGGAGACCCAGTACTTC
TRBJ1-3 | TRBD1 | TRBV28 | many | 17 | CASSSLRSGTAGNTIYF | TGTGCCAGCAGTTCACTTCGATCCGGGACAGCTGGAAACACCATATATTTT
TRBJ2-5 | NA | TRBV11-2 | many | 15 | CASSLGSGRGETQYF | TGTGCCAGCAGCTTAGGCTCGGGTAGGGGAGAGACCCAGTACTTC